This TCR beta chain was captured in a study of PD-1 blockade in mismatch repair-deficient tumors (dated by TCRdb to about 2017). Background for the entire study: Between September 2013 and September 2016, the trial enrolled about 93 consecutive patients with more than 10 mismatch repair-deficient cancer types, every one of whom had been previously treated and was progressing. Deep sequencing of TCR CDR3 regions was used to track tumor-associated T cell clones in peripheral blood of patients responding to PD-1 blockade. Findings and caveats that apply to the study as a whole: Clones residing in the tumor, which were often undetectable in blood before treatment, expanded quickly after pembrolizumab and then contracted, generally before radiologic responses.

Library generation was performed with the immunoSEQ multiplex PCR assay. TCRdb carries this immuneACCESS record with in-frame sequences only. Its versions omit some clonotypes, under half of them owing to an unresolved V gene in the studies checked, with the rest unexplained. The sample table lists about 110,000 clones, 65% to 80% of them with a count of one. The ten largest clones represent roughly 4.5% of the sample. About this clone: No cognate antigen has been identified for it. There are no base qualities to consult, and no much larger clone falls within one base.

Trimming leaves V shorter by 7 bases and J shorter by 7 bases, with the junction holding 8 bases beyond the gene matches. The CDR3 contains 15 residues, cysteine and phenylalanine counted. The only DNA kept is the CDR3, 45 bases in frame from the first base. The germline V gene gives CDR1 as ENHRY and CDR2 as SYGVKD. For each enrolled patient, mismatch repair deficiency was established using either polymerase chain reaction or immunohistochemistry. Three patients who responded to pembrolizumab therapy underwent TCR sequencing. The phase II trial prospectively evaluated PD-1 blockade with pembrolizumab in advanced mismatch repair-deficient cancers, independent of tissue of origin. Serial peripheral blood T cell samples were collected before and at multiple times after starting PD-1 blockade. Blood sampling times were expressed in weeks after the first pembrolizumab dose.

The source material was peripheral blood, sampled 60 weeks after starting pembrolizumab. This sequence was found in an adult with mismatch repair-deficient cancer. The chain couples TRBV10-3 to TRBJ2-1; the central 12 bases match TRBD1. The nucleotides are TGTGCCATCAATCCGGGACAGGGGGCAGGAAATGAGCAGTTCTTC. Its protein product is CAINPGQGAGNEQFF.